Below, 3 T cell receptor beta chains from the same sample are listed, as sequenced in a study of cytomegalovirus exposure and HLA in healthy donors. The PCR contained 60 Vbeta and 13 Jbeta primers. TCRdb's table, derived via immunoSEQ multiplex PCR, lists solely in-frame clones and lacks some. This table holds over 250,000 clones, around 86% found once. Sequencing used PBMCs. The receptors come from a man aged 40-49 years in good health and CMV-seropositive.

This clone was observed once. The CDR3 here is CASSLAHGDEQYF. The CDR3 DNA reads as TGTGCCAGCAGCTTAGCGCACGGAGACGAGCAGTACTTC. The chain joins TRBV11-1 to TRBJ2-7; no clear D. V lost 0 bases and J 5 bases, leaving 8 bases between the germline ends. The CDR3 contains 13 residues. Germline-derived CDR1 and CDR2 are SGHAT and FQDESV (reference sequence).

The table lists this clone with a count of one. The chain links TRBV7-9 to TRBJ2-5; 7 bases agree with TRBD1. V was clipped by 2 bases and J by 4 bases; unmatched bases: 4. CDR3 length equals 14 residues. CDR1 is SEHNR, CDR2 FQNEAQ, per germline (reference sequence). The CDR3 reads CASSLLDRRETQYF. The CDR3 bases are TGTGCCAGCAGCTTACTGGACAGGCGAGAGACCCAGTACTTC.

The chain combines TRBV28 with TRBJ2-2, with 7 positions matching TRBD2. The V gene end was trimmed by 2 bases and the J gene end by 2 bases; junction bases not matched to a gene: 20. Per germline, CDR1 MDHEN and CDR2 SYDVKM. CDR3 length: 21 amino acids. DNA for the CDR3: TGTGCCAGCAGTTTACGTCGCGGGAGTGGGGTCGGGACTTTCAACACCGGGGAGCTGTTTTTT. This translates into CASSLRRGSGVGTFNTGELFF.